A single sample is the source of the 5 T cell receptor beta chains below, sequenced in a study of spatial heterogeneity in lung cancer. Study results and limitations: Mutation counts in tumors were tracked by counts of expanded intratumoral alpha and beta TCRs.

These receptors are not linked to any known antigen. Stated time point: sample taken at primary tumor resection. One entry per CDR3 protein results from TCRdb running MiXCR on the 5' RACE reads. The sample holds approximately 7,800 distinct CDR3 sequences, approximately 7.8% seen once. Sample: lung tumor tissue, taken at surgery. The source of these receptors is a male donor with early-stage non-small cell lung cancer.

This clonotype was counted many times. A library made for alpha chains picked up this beta chain off target, so its size means little. The chain employs TRBV5-1 and TRBJ1-1; 7 bases fit TRBD1. The CDR3 covers 15 residues. V shed 4 bases and J 1 base; nucleotides not matched to a gene: 7. CDR1 is SGHRS, CDR2 YFSETQ, per germline. The CDR3 nucleotides read TGCGCCAGCAGCAAGCAACAGGGGCCGAACACTGAAGCTTTCTTT. This sequence encodes CASSKQQGPNTEAFF.

Concerning this clonotype itself: This beta chain was picked up by a library intended for alpha chains and is off target, so its count carries little meaning. The V and J genes are TRBV5-1 and TRBJ2-3; 7 nucleotides match TRBD2. Germline V gene data show CDR1 as SGHRS and CDR2 as YFSETQ. This CDR3 spans 15 amino acids. With V trimmed by 5 bases and J by 4 bases, 10 bases remained unmatched. In DNA, the CDR3 is TGCGCCAGCAGACGAAATAGGGAGGGCCCAGATACGCAGTATTTT. Residues: CASRRNREGPDTQYF.

By its share, this clonotype is medium-sized. A library made for alpha chains picked up this beta chain off target, so its size means little. The chain uses TRBV7-9 and TRBJ2-1; perhaps TRBD1 as D (5 bases). This CDR3 comprises 15 residues. Trimming shortened V by 5 bases and J by 7 bases, and 18 bases separated the two germline ends. The germline CDR1 and CDR2 sequences are SEHNR and FQNEAQ (reference sequence). The CDR3 sequence is CASSPPLGKGNEQFF. Written as DNA, the CDR3 is TGTGCCAGCAGCCCTCCCCTAGGCAAGGGGAATGAGCAGTTCTTC.

On this clonotype: This beta chain is a stray sequence in a library constructed for alpha chains; its clone size is not meaningful. This chain connects TRBV7-2 to TRBJ2-1, with no clear D. V lost 5 bases and J 6 bases, leaving 8 bases between the germline ends. This CDR3 has 12 residues. Germline assignment: CDR1 SGHTA and CDR2 FQGNSA. The DNA for the CDR3 is TGTGCCAGCAGCGTGTACGGCAATGAGCAGTTCTTC. This translates into CASSVYGNEQFF.

As concerns this clonotype: In a library made to pick up alpha chains, this beta chain is a stray read with a size that means little. The rearrangement links TRBV12-3 or TRBV12-4 to TRBJ2-3, with 12 bases identical to TRBD2. V shed 3 bases, J shed 0 bases, and the junction held 4 bases outside the gene matches. The CDR3 sequence is 17 residues long. CDR3 sequence (DNA): TGTGCCAGCAGTTTCAGACTAGCGGGGGTTAGCACAGATACGCAGTATTTT. It translates to CASSFRLAGVSTDTQYF.